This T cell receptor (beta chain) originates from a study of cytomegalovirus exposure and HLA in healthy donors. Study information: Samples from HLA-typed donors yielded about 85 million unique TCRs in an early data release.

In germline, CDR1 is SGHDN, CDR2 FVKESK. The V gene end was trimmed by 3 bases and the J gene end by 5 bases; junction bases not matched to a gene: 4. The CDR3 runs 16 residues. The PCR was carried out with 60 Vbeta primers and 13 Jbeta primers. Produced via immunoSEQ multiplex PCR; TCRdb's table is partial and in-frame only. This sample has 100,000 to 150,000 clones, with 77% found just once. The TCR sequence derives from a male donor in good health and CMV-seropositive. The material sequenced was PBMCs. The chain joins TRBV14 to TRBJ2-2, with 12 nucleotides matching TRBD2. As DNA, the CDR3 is TGTGCCAGCAGCCATAAACTAGCGGGGGGAACCGGGGAGCTGTTTTTT. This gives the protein CASSHKLAGGTGELFF.